This T cell receptor (beta chain) was sequenced in a study of cytomegalovirus exposure and HLA in healthy donors. Findings and limits, study-wide: For most TCR beta V segments, an earlier analysis put the productive rate at about 90% or about 30% of the time.

The PCR made use of 60 Vbeta and 13 Jbeta primers. The protocol was immunoSEQ multiplex PCR, while the TCRdb copy is restricted to in-frame clones and leaves out a portion. The sample holds 100,000 to 150,000 clones. Among the donors, all were healthy bone marrow donors. With 4 bases removed from V and 4 bases from J, the gap between germline ends came to 10 bases. The CDR3 has 13 amino acids. Germline V gene sequence: CDR1 SNHLY, CDR2 FYNNEI. In regard to this clone: Its antigen is currently unknown.

V usage is TRBV2 and J usage is TRBJ1-2; D remains unclear. The specimen sequenced was PBMCs. This receptor was identified in a man aged 18 to 35 in good health and CMV-seronegative. Written as DNA, the CDR3 is TGTGCCAGCAGTGGAAACAAAATCTATGGCTACACCTTC. As protein: CASSGNKIYGYTF. Full variable domain (outside the CDR3, taken from reference TRBV2 and TRBJ1-2): EPEVTQTPSHQVTQMGQEVILRCVPISNHLYFYWYRQILGQKVEFLVSFYNNEISEKSEIFDDQFSVERPDGSNFTLKIRSTKLEDSAMYFCASSGNKIYGYTFGSGTRLTVV.